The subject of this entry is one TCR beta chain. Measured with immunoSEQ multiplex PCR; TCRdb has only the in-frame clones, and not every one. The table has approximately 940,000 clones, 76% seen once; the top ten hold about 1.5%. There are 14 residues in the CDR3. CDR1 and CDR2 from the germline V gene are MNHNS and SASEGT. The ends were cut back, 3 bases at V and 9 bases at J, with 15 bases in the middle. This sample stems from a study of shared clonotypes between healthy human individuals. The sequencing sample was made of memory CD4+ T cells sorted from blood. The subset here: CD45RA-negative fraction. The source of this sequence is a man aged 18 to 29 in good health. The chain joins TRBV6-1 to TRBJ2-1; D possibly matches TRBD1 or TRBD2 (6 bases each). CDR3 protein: CASSDGGIVLEQFF. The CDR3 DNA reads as TGTGCCAGCAGTGACGGGGGCATAGTCCTTGAGCAGTTCTTC.